This T cell receptor (beta chain) was obtained from a study of early T cells in non-severe SARS-CoV-2 infection. Study-level background: Unsorted whole blood bulk RNA was sequenced, with unpaired chains. Study-level points and caveats: Database matching using VDJdb favored anti-spike CD8 responses, with private and CD4 specificities left missing.

In regard to this clonotype: Antigen specificity is unknown.

The protocol attached unique molecular identifiers to individual cDNA molecules. From the 5' RACE reads, TCRdb called clonotypes with MiXCR, one entry per CDR3 protein. Here the sample spans some 82,000 distinct CDR3 sequences, roughly 12% being singletons. V shed 10 bases, J shed 7 bases, and the junction held 1 base outside the gene matches. In germline, CDR1 is SGHVS, CDR2 FQNEAQ. There are 9 residues in the CDR3. The chain couples TRBV7-8 to TRBJ2-7; 7 nucleotides match TRBD2. The receptor comes from an adult who was a healthcare worker with PCR-confirmed SARS-CoV-2 infection or an uninfected control (not recorded which). What was sequenced was whole blood. This CDR3 is CAIGGEQYF. CDR3 DNA: TGTGCCATCGGGGGGGAGCAGTACTTC.